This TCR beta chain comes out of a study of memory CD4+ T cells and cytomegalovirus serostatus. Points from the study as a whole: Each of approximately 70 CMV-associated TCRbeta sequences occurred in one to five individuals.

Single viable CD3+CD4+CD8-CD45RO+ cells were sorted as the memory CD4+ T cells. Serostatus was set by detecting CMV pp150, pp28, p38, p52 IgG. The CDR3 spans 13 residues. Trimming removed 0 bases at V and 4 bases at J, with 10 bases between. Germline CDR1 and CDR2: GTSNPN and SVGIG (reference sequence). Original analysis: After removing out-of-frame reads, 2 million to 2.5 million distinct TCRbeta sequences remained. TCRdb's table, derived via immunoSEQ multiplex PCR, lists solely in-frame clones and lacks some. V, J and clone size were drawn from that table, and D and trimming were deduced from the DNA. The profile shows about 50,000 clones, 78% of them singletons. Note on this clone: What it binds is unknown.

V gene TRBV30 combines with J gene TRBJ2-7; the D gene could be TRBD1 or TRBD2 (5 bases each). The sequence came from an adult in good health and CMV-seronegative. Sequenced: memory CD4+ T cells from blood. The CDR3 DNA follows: TGTGCCTGGAGTGTAGGGACGGTTTACGAGCAGTACTTC. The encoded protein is CAWSVGTVYEQYF.